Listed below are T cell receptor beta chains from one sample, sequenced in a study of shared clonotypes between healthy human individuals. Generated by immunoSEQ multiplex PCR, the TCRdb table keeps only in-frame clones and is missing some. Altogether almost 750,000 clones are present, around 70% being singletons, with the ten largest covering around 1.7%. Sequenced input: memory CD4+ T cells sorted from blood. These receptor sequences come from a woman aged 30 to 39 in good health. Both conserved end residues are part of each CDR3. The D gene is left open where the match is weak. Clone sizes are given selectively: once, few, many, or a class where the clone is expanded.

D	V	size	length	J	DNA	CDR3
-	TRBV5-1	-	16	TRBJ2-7	TGCGCCAGCAGCTTGAATGTGGGCTCCCCAACCTACGAGCAGTACTTC	CASSLNVGSPTYEQYF
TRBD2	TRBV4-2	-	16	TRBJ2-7	TGTGCCAGCAGCCAAGAGAGCACTAGCGGCGTCTACGAGCAGTACTTC	CASSQESTSGVYEQYF
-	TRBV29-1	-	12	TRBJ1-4	TGCAGCGTTGGGCGGATTAATGAAAAACTGTTTTTT	CSVGRINEKLFF
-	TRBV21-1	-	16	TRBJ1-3	TGTGCCAGCAGCAAAGTTCCGGTCTCCTCTGGAAACACCATATATTTT	CASSKVPVSSGNTIYF
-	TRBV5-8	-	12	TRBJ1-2	TGTGCCAGCAGCCAAGAATGGGGTGGCTACACCTTC	CASSQEWGGYTF
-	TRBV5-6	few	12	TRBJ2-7	TGTGCCAGCAGCTTGGATTTCTACGAGCAGTACTTC	CASSLDFYEQYF
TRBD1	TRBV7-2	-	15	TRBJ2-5	TGTGCCAGCAGCTCGATAGGGACAGTTCGGGAGACCCAGTACTTC	CASSSIGTVRETQYF
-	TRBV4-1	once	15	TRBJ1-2	TGCGCCAGCAGCCAAGATCTTCCGGGCGCCTATGGCTACACCTTC	CASSQDLPGAYGYTF
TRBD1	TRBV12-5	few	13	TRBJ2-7	TGTGCTAGTGGCCCCGACAGGGGATACGAGCAGTACTTC	CASGPDRGYEQYF
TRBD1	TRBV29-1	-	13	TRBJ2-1	TGCAGCGCAATTCCGGGACAGATGAATGAGCAGTTCTTC	CSAIPGQMNEQFF
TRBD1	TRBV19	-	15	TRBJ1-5	TGTGCCAGTAGTCTAGGGACAGGGGACAATCAGCCCCAGCATTTT	CASSLGTGDNQPQHF
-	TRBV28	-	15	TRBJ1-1	TGTGCCAGCAGTTTCCCCCTAAATCGGAACACTGAAGCTTTCTTT	CASSFPLNRNTEAFF
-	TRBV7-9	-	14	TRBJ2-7	TGTGCCAGCAGCTCGGTTCCACGGACCTACGAGCAGTACTTC	CASSSVPRTYEQYF
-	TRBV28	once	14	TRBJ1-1	TGTGCCAGCAGCTTAAGGGTTATGAACACTGAAGCTTTCTTT	CASSLRVMNTEAFF
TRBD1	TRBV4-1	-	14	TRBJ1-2	TGCGCCAGCAGCCCCGGGACAGCGCCTGGGAGCTACACCTTC	CASSPGTAPGSYTF
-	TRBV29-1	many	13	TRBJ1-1	TGCAGCGCTGAACAGTTCGGGTCGACAAGAGCTTTCTTT	CSAEQFGSTRAFF
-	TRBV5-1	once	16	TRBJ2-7	TGCGCCAGCAGCCCCGGTCCTGTCACGGGGGACTACGAGCAGTACTTC	CASSPGPVTGDYEQYF
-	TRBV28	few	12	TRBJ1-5	TGTGCCAGCAGTCTCTACGGACAGCCCCAGCATTTT	CASSLYGQPQHF
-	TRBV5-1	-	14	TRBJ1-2	TGCGCCAGCAGCCCGGGGACGGACCATAGGCCCTACACCTTC	CASSPGTDHRPYTF
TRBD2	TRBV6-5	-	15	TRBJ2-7	TGTGCCAGCAAAATAGGACTAGCGGGAGTGTACGAGCAGTACTTC	CASKIGLAGVYEQYF
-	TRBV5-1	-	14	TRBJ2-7	TGCGCCAGCAGCGTGCAGGGAGAAGCCTACGAGCAGTACTTC	CASSVQGEAYEQYF
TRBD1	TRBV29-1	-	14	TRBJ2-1	TGCAGCGTCGGGACAGGGGGCAGGGGTCATGAGCAGTTCTTC	CSVGTGGRGHEQFF
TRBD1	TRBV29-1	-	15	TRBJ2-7	TGCAGCGTTGGACGGACAGGGGCTGATAGCCGCGAGCAGTACTTC	CSVGRTGADSREQYF
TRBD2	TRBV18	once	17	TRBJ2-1	TGTGCCAGCTCACCGGGACTAGCGGGGAGCTCCTACAATGAGCAGTTCTTC	CASSPGLAGSSYNEQFF
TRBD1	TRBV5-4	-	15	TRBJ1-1	TGTGCCAGCAGCTCCCGACAGGGAGGTCGCACTGAAGCTTTCTTT	CASSSRQGGRTEAFF
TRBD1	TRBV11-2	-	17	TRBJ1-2	TGTGCCAGCAGCTCCCATTTGCGATTGACAGGGAACCATGGCTACACCTTC	CASSSHLRLTGNHGYTF
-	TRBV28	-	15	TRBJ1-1	TGTGCCAGCATTGGAGGGATTATACTGAACACTGAAGCTTTCTTT	CASIGGIILNTEAFF
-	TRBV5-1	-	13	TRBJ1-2	TGCGCCAGCAGTGCCGGACTAAGCTATGGCTACACCTTC	CASSAGLSYGYTF
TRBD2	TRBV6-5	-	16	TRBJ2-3	TGTGCCAGCAGTTACTCCGCGGCGGGGGACACAGATACGCAGTATTTT	CASSYSAAGDTDTQYF
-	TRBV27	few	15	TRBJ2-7	TGTGCCAGCAGTGCCACCTGGTGGGTTTCCTACGAGCAGTACTTC	CASSATWWVSYEQYF
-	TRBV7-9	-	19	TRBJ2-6	TGTGCCAGCAGCCTAGGGGCGGGCCATGGCCTGTCTGGGGCCAACGTCCTGACTTTC	CASSLGAGHGLSGANVLTF
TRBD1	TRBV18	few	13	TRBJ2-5	TGTGCCAGCTCACCGGGACAGGGGGAGACCCAGTACTTC	CASSPGQGETQYF
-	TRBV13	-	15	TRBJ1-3	TGTGCCAGCAGAACTCTGACAGGAGTAAGAAACACCATATATTTT	CASRTLTGVRNTIYF
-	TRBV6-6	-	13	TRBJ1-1	TGTGCCAGCAGCTACATTACTCACACTGAAGCTTTCTTT	CASSYITHTEAFF
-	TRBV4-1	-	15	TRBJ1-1	TGCGCCAGCAGCCAACCCGGGACACGGAGCACTGAAGCTTTCTTT	CASSQPGTRSTEAFF
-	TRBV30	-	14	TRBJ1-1	TGTGCCTGGGACTACTCTGGGCCTGACACTGAAGCTTTCTTT	CAWDYSGPDTEAFF
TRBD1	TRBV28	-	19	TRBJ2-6	TGTGCCAGCAGTTTAAATGTGGGACAGGGGAGGTCTGGGGCCAACGTCCTGACTTTC	CASSLNVGQGRSGANVLTF
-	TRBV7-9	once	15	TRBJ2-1	TGTGCCAGCAGCCGTGACGGACGATCCTACAATGAGCAGTTCTTC	CASSRDGRSYNEQFF
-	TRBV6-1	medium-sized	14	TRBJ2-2	TGTGCCAGCATCTTGACAGGGAACACCGGGGAGCTGTTTTTT	CASILTGNTGELFF
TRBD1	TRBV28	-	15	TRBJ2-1	TGTGCCAGCACAACTACAGGGGGCGCATACAATGAGCAGTTCTTC	CASTTTGGAYNEQFF
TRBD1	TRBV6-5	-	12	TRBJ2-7	TGTGCCAGCAGAAGACAGGGCTACGAGCAGTACTTC	CASRRQGYEQYF
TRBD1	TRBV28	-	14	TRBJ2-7	TGTGCCAGCAGAACCGGGACAGGGGTCTCCGAGCAGTACTTC	CASRTGTGVSEQYF
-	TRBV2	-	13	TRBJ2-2	TGTGCCAGCATAGGTCCGTACACCGGGGAGCTGTTTTTT	CASIGPYTGELFF
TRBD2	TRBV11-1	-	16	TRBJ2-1	TGTGCCAGCAGCCCAATAGCGGGTGGGTCCTACAATGAGCAGTTCTTC	CASSPIAGGSYNEQFF
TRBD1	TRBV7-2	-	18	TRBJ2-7	TGTGCCAGCAGCTTTAAGCATTCAGTCTGGACAGGGGTGAACGAGCAGTACTTC	CASSFKHSVWTGVNEQYF
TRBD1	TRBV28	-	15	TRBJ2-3	TGTGCCAGCAGTCTCCTTAGGACAGGGGCTAGTACGCAGTATTTT	CASSLLRTGASTQYF
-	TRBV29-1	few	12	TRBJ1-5	TGCAGCGTTGGGGAAGGAGATCAGCCCCAGCATTTT	CSVGEGDQPQHF